The 11 T cell receptor beta chains below come from one sample, sequenced in a study of T cell clonotyping in hematopoietic cell transplantation. Using immunoSEQ multiplex PCR, the repertoire was profiled, and TCRdb retains in-frame clones only, with some absent. The sample yields roughly 7,000 clones, about nine tenths seen once. The sequences come from PBMCs, collected 100 days after allogeneic stem cell transplant. Receptors originate from a male patient between 18 and 35 years old who had an allogeneic stem cell transplant from a related donor, so the T cells may come from the graft donor. Some clones in this sample may be carry-over from other donors' samples.

The chain carries TRBV5-4 and TRBJ2-3, with D unclear. V gave up 0 bases and J gave up 0 bases, with 11 bases separating them. Germline CDR1 reads SGHNT; CDR2 reads YYREEE (reference sequence). The CDR3 is 16 residues long. The CDR3 sequence: CASSLDRVGSTDTQYF. The CDR3 DNA reads as TGTGCCAGCAGCTTGGATAGGGTAGGAAGCACAGATACGCAGTATTTT.

This chain connects TRBV29-1 to TRBJ2-7, with D unresolved. Looked up from germline, CDR1 is SQVTM and CDR2 is ANQGSEA. V shed 5 bases and J shed 7 bases, with 15 bases lying between them. CDR3 length: 12 amino acids. The CDR3 bases are TGCAGCGTTTTGCTACCGTCAGAGGAGCAGTACGTC. Protein sequence: CSVLLPSEEQYV.

This clone was found once. The chain links TRBV30 to TRBJ1-1; the D is unclear. The CDR3 spans 14 residues. Trimming pared 1 base from V and 4 bases from J, leaving 13 bases between. Germline V gene sequence: CDR1 GTSNPN, CDR2 SVGIG (reference sequence). CDR3 residues: CAWSALTWGTEAFF. For the CDR3, the DNA is TGTGCCTGGAGTGCTCTTACATGGGGCACTGAAGCTTTCTTT.

V and J are TRBV4-2 and TRBJ1-4; D is ambiguous. CDR3 length: 12 amino acids. Looked up from germline, CDR1 is LGHNA and CDR2 is YNFKEQ. V was clipped by 7 bases and J by 4 bases, with 7 bases between them. DNA for the CDR3: TGTGCCAGCAAGAGGAATAATGAAAAACTGTTTTTT. Encoded protein: CASKRNNEKLFF.

The rearrangement links TRBV7-2 to TRBJ1-1, with D maybe TRBD1 (6 bases). Per germline, CDR1 SGHTA and CDR2 FQGNSA. The CDR3 spans 15 residues. V was shortened by 6 bases and J by 2 bases, with 16 bases between the two germline ends. The CDR3 protein is CASSFTGTYNTEAFF. CDR3 nucleotides: TGTGCCAGCAGTTTTACAGGGACATACAACACTGAAGCTTTCTTT.

The chain links TRBV11-3 to TRBJ1-1; TRBD1 matches 9 bases. With V trimmed by 2 bases and J by 7 bases, 5 bases remained unmatched. CDR1 SGHNT and CDR2 YENEEA come from the germline V gene. This CDR3 region has 14 residues. CDR3 nucleotide sequence: TGTGCCAGCAGCTTAACAGGGGGCGGCGGTGAAGCTTTCTTT. Encoded protein: CASSLTGGGGEAFF. Based on the CDR3 plus reference TRBV11-3 and TRBJ1-1, the full variable domain is EAGVVQSPRYKIIEKKQPVAFWCNPISGHNTLYWYLQNLGQGPELLIRYENEEAVDDSQLPKDRFSAERLKGVDSTLKIQPAELGDSAVYLCASSLTGGGGEAFFGQGTRLTVV.

The gene calls are TRBV27 and TRBJ2-6; no definite D call. The V end lost 5 bases, the J end lost 5 bases, and 37 bases lay between the germline ends. CDR1 is MNHEY, CDR2 SMNVEV, per germline (reference sequence). CDR3 length equals 23 residues. CDR3 residues: CASSAGVPGYKVGLQSRANVLTF. CDR3 sequence (DNA): TGTGCCAGCAGTGCCGGCGTTCCTGGCTACAAAGTCGGGCTACAAAGTCGGGCCAACGTCCTGACTTTC.

This clone appeared a few times. The rearrangement uses TRBV2 and TRBJ1-6; maybe TRBD1 (5 bases). The germline CDR1 and CDR2 sequences are SNHLY and FYNNEI. Between the trimmed V and J ends, which lost 3 bases and 8 bases, there was a span of 8 bases. This CDR3 comprises 13 residues. The CDR3 loop reads CASSDRADSPLHF. CDR3 DNA sequence: TGTGCCAGCAGTGACAGGGCGGATTCACCCCTCCACTTT.

To note about this clone: The same CDR3 also results from other DNA sequences found in this sample. The V and J genes are TRBV7-9 and TRBJ1-1, with 7 bases matching TRBD1. The CDR3 has 17 residues. Germline V gene sequence: CDR1 SEHNR, CDR2 FQNEAQ (reference sequence). Trimming at V came to 2 bases and at J to 0 bases, leaving 9 bases not matched to a gene. Written as DNA, the CDR3 is TGTGCCAGCAGCTTAAGGAGGGGGCCAGGACTGAACACTGAAGCTTTCTTT. Protein sequence: CASSLRRGPGLNTEAFF. Full variable domain (outside the CDR3, taken from reference TRBV7-9 and TRBJ1-1): DTGVSQNPRHKITKRGQNVTFRCDPISEHNRLYWYRQTLGQGPEFLTYFQNEAQLEKSRLLSDRFSAERPKGSFSTLEIQRTEQGDSAMYLCASSLRRGPGLNTEAFFGQGTRLTVV.

The rearrangement links TRBV29-1 to TRBJ2-2; TRBD1 aligns across 11 bases. V shed 2 bases and J 7 bases; nucleotides not matched to a gene: 6. The CDR3 spans 15 residues. Germline-derived CDR1 and CDR2 are SQVTM and ANQGSEA. The CDR3 region is CSVELGQGAGGELFF. CDR3 bases: TGCAGCGTTGAATTAGGACAGGGGGCTGGCGGGGAGCTGTTTTTT.

V is TRBV7-8 and J is TRBJ2-7, with TRBD2 identical over 14 bases. Germline values: CDR1 SGHVS, CDR2 FQNEAQ. This CDR3 spans 15 amino acids. Losses at the gene ends were 5 bases for V and 7 bases for J; bases not matched to a gene: 7. The CDR3 DNA reads TGTGCCAGCAGCCCGGGGACTAGCGGGAGAATAGAGCAGTACGTC. The encoded protein is CASSPGTSGRIEQYV.